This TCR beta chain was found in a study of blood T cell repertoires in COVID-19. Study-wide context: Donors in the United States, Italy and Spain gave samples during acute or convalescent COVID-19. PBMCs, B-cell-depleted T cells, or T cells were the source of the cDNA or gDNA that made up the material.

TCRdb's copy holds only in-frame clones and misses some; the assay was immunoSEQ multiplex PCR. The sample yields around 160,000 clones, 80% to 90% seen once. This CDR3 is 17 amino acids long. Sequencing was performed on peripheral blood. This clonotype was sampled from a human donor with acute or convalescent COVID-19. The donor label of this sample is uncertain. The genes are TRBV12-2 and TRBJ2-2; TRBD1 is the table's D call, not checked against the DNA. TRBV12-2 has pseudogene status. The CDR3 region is CASRARQGATNTGELFF. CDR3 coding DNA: TGTGCAAGTCGCGCGCGACAGGGGGCGACGAACACCGGGGAGCTGTTTTTT.